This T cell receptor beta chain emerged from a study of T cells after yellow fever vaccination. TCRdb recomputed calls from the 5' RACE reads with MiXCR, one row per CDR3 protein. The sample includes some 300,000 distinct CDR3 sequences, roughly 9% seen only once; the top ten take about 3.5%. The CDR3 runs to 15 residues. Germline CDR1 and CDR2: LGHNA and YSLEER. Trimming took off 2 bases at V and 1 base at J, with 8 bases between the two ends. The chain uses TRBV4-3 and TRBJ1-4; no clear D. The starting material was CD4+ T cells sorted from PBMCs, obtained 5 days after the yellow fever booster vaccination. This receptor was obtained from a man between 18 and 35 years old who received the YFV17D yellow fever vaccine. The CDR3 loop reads CASSQMGQTNEKLFF. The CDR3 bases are TGCGCCAGCAGCCAAATGGGCCAAACTAATGAAAAACTGTTTTTT.